There are many counts of the clone carrying this T cell receptor (beta chain). Its target is not known. The library was built from 400 to 500 ng RNA with molecular barcoded adaptors for alpha/delta and beta/gamma chains. TCRdb called the reads again in MiXCR, with one record for every CDR3 protein. Of roughly 35,000 distinct CDR3 sequences in the sample, roughly 13% were seen once. The sample belongs to a study of read filtering for tumor transcriptome and immune sequencing. General study results and limits: In IR-seq, single-read clonotypes were around 85% of clonotypes but approximately 3.5% of reads. Sorted CD138-negative bone marrow cells were not purified T cells. RNA-seq captured clonotypes less deeply and reliably than IR-seq.

Deletions cut 8 bases from V and 5 bases from J, with 12 bases between. The CDR3 sequence is 12 residues long. Per germline, CDR1 SNHLY and CDR2 FYNNEI. This sequence originates from a donor over 35 with multiple myeloma. This chain links TRBV2 with TRBJ1-1; D is unclear. Input material: a population of CD138-negative cells sorted from bone marrow. The CDR3 coding sequence is TGTGCCAGCTTCTTAATTTGGACTGAAGCTTTCTTT. Translation gives CASFLIWTEAFF. Full variable domain (missing parts from reference TRBV2 and TRBJ1-1): EPEVTQTPSHQVTQMGQEVILRCVPISNHLYFYWYRQILGQKVEFLVSFYNNEISEKSEIFDDQFSVERPDGSNFTLKIRSTKLEDSAMYFCASFLIWTEAFFGQGTRLTVV.